The TCR beta chain under discussion was sequenced for a study of cytomegalovirus exposure and HLA in healthy donors. J gave up 8 bases and V 5 bases, and 9 bases lay outside the gene matches. The CDR3 is made up of 15 amino acids. Germline CDR1 and CDR2: MNHEY and SMNVEV (reference sequence). The primer mix had 60 Vbeta and 13 Jbeta primers. The table came from immunoSEQ multiplex PCR; TCRdb's copy has only in-frame clones and leaves some out. Of about 130,000 clones in the sample, 80% were seen once. Sequencing used PBMCs. This TCR was sampled from a woman in her thirties or forties in good health and CMV-seronegative. The chain uses TRBV27 and TRBJ1-4; 9 bases match TRBD1. The CDR3 nucleotides are TGTGCCAGCAGTACCCGGGACAGGGTTGGAGAAAAACTGTTTTTT. Translating it yields CASSTRDRVGEKLFF.